Following are 31 T cell receptor beta chains from one sample sequenced in a study of shared clonotypes between healthy human individuals. TCRdb's copy holds only in-frame clones and misses some; the assay was immunoSEQ multiplex PCR. The sample contains about 980,000 clones, about 80% of which appear only once. The specimen sequenced was memory CD4+ T cells sorted from blood. The subset is: CD45RA-negative fraction. All receptors derive from a man aged 18-30 years in good health.

The V call is TRBV7-2, the J call TRBJ2-3; D unclear. V was shortened by 3 bases and J by 5 bases, with 9 bases between the two germline ends. Germline assignment: CDR1 SGHTA and CDR2 FQGNSA. This CDR3 has 13 amino acids. CDR3 DNA sequence: TGTGCCAGCAGCTTGCCTGAGAAAGATACGCAGTATTTT. As protein: CASSLPEKDTQYF. Full variable domain (remainder filled in from reference TRBV7-2 and TRBJ2-3): GAGVSQSPSNKVTEKGKDVELRCDPISGHTALYWYRQSLGQGLEFLIYFQGNSAPDKSGLPSDRFSAERTGGSVSTLTIQRTQQEDSAVYLCASSLPEKDTQYFGPGTRLTVL.

This sequence joins TRBV20-1 and TRBJ2-7; D gene uncertain. In germline, CDR1 is DFQATT, CDR2 SNEGSKA (reference sequence). This CDR3 spans 11 amino acids. Deletions cut 3 bases from V and 7 bases from J, with 10 bases between. CDR3: CSASVTQEQYF. The CDR3 region has the DNA TGCAGTGCTAGTGTTACGCAAGAGCAGTACTTC.

About this clone: The sample holds other DNA sequences that translate to the same CDR3. The rearrangement links TRBV10-3 to TRBJ2-6; D uncertain. CDR1 and CDR2 from the germline V gene are ENHRY and SYGVKD. The ends were cut back, 8 bases at V and 1 base at J, with 9 bases in the middle. The CDR3 sequence is 14 residues long. In DNA, the CDR3 is TGTGCCATCTCCCTAGGGTCTGGGGCCAACGTCCTGACTTTC. Protein sequence: CAISLGSGANVLTF.

The V gene is TRBV9, the J gene TRBJ1-1, with D perhaps TRBD1 (6 bases). The germline gives CDR1 SGDLS, CDR2 YYNGEE. Trimming stripped 4 bases from V and 1 base from J, with 14 bases between. CDR3 size: 15 residues. The CDR3 protein is CASSPQGLTNTEAFF. For the CDR3, the DNA is TGTGCCAGCAGCCCACAGGGACTGACGAACACTGAAGCTTTCTTT.

The chain carries TRBV7-7 and TRBJ2-7; D uncertain. Germline V gene data show CDR1 as SSHAT and CDR2 as FNYEAQ (reference sequence). This CDR3 spans 11 amino acids. CDR3 residues: CALRPRYEQYF. CDR3 bases: TGTGCTCTACGGCCACGCTACGAGCAGTACTTC.

The genes are TRBV14 and TRBJ2-1; D not certain. The V end was cut by 4 bases, the J end by 3 bases, with 7 bases between. The CDR3 has 13 amino acids. Looked up from germline, CDR1 is SGHDN and CDR2 is FVKESK. CDR3 loop: CASSPELYNEQFF. The CDR3 nucleotides are TGTGCCAGCAGCCCAGAGCTCTACAATGAGCAGTTCTTC. The variable domain in full, completed from reference TRBV14 and TRBJ2-1, reads EAGVTQFPSHSVIEKGQTVTLRCDPISGHDNLYWYRRVMGKEIKFLLHFVKESKQDESGMPNNRFLAERTGGTYSTLKVQPAELEDSGVYFCASSPELYNEQFFGPGTRLTVL.

The chain carries TRBV9 and TRBJ2-7; weak D call: TRBD1 (5 bases). V lost 4 bases and J lost 6, with 14 bases in between. Germline CDR1 SGDLS, CDR2 YYNGEE. This CDR3 has 13 amino acids. The CDR3 DNA follows: TGTGCCAGCAGCCTGCGTAGGGGTGGCGAGCAGTACTTC. This encodes CASSLRRGGEQYF.

The chain combines TRBV29-1 with TRBJ1-2; 10 bases align to TRBD1. Trimming cost V 3 bases and J 8 bases; bases outside gene matches: 9. Germline assignment: CDR1 SQVTM and CDR2 ANQGSEA. The CDR3 has 14 residues. The CDR3: CSVDMGQGSSGYTF. The CDR3 DNA follows: TGCAGCGTTGATATGGGACAGGGGAGTTCGGGCTACACCTTC.

This chain uses TRBV6-4 with TRBJ1-1; TRBD1 agrees at 9 bases. With 6 bases clipped from V and 5 bases from J, the junction kept 10 bases outside the gene matches. The CDR3 extends over 15 amino acids. Per germline, CDR1 MRHNA and CDR2 SNTAGT. As DNA, the CDR3 is TGTGCCAGCAGGAAAGAGGGACAGGGAGGAACTGAAGCTTTCTTT. Protein: CASRKEGQGGTEAFF.

V and J are TRBV28 and TRBJ2-3; D is perhaps TRBD1 or TRBD2 (5 bases each). V lost 2 bases to trimming and J lost 1 base, with 10 bases between them. Germline V gene lookup returns CDR1 MDHEN and CDR2 SYDVKM. This CDR3 comprises 15 residues. CDR3 loop: CASSLRDPGTDTQYF. DNA for the CDR3: TGTGCCAGCAGTTTACGGGACCCAGGCACAGATACGCAGTATTTT.

This clone has just a few counts. The V gene is TRBV10-3, the J gene TRBJ2-7; 8 bases are shared with TRBD1. CDR1 is ENHRY and CDR2 is SYGVKD in the germline V gene. Losses at the gene ends were 8 bases for V and 4 bases for J; bases not matched to a gene: 7. The CDR3 runs 13 residues. This CDR3 is CAIGQGSMYEQYF. The CDR3 DNA sequence: TGTGCCATCGGACAGGGAAGTATGTACGAGCAGTACTTC.

The chain recombines TRBV6-6 with TRBJ1-5; maybe TRBD1 (6 bases). The CDR3 length is 13 residues. Germline V lookup: CDR1 MNHNY, CDR2 SVGAGI (reference sequence). Between the trimmed V and J ends, which lost 5 bases and 9 bases, there was a span of 14 bases. The CDR3 spells CASSQRQERPQHF. DNA of the CDR3: TGTGCCAGCAGTCAGAGACAGGAAAGGCCCCAGCATTTT.

The chain combines TRBV6-5 with TRBJ2-3; 7 bases are a match to TRBD2. Trimming at V came to 0 bases and at J to 5 bases, leaving 8 bases not matched to a gene. The germline gives CDR1 MNHEY, CDR2 SVGAGI. This CDR3 region has 16 residues. Here the CDR3 reads CASSYSGGRVGDTQYF. CDR3 coding DNA: TGTGCCAGCAGTTACTCGGGCGGGAGAGTCGGAGATACGCAGTATTTT.

Worth noting for this clone: This specimen includes other DNA sequences encoding the same CDR3. The V and J genes are TRBV6-1 and TRBJ1-1; D uncertain. Germline CDR1 is MNHNS and CDR2 is SASEGT. The ends were cut back, 3 bases at V and 1 base at J, with 3 bases in the middle. CDR3 length: 12 amino acids. The CDR3 region is CASSEQNTEAFF. Written as DNA, the CDR3 is TGTGCCAGCAGTGAGCAGAACACTGAAGCTTTCTTT.

CDR3 residues: CASKIGGQGASRANEKLFF. CDR3 bases: TGTGCCAGCAAAATAGGGGGACAGGGGGCGAGTCGAGCTAATGAAAAACTGTTTTTT. The rearrangement joins TRBV27 to TRBJ1-4; TRBD1 agrees at 12 bases. V lost 7 bases and J lost 3; bases outside the gene matches: 15. This CDR3 comprises 19 residues. Germline V lookup: CDR1 MNHEY, CDR2 SMNVEV (reference sequence). Full variable domain (rest looked up from reference TRBV27 and TRBJ1-4): EAQVTQNPRYLITVTGKKLTVTCSQNMNHEYMSWYRQDPGLGLRQIYYSMNVEVTDKGDVPEGYKVSRKEKRNFPLILESPSPNQTSLYFCASKIGGQGASRANEKLFFGSGTQLSVL.

This chain uses TRBV1 with TRBJ2-6; the D call of TRBD2 is as the table states it, not checked on the DNA. TRBV1 is reported as a pseudogene. The CDR3 is 22 amino acids. This CDR3 is CTSSQDGLMNEAPGSGANVLTF. Written as DNA, the CDR3 is TGCACCAGCAGCCAAGATGGTCTCATGAATGAGGCGCCGGGATCTGGGGCCAACGTCCTGACTTTC.

This clone was seen a few times. The rearrangement uses TRBV5-6 and TRBJ1-1, with a weak D call TRBD1 (5 bases). V lost 3 bases and J 11 bases, leaving 17 bases between the germline ends. The CDR3 contains 13 residues. CDR1 SGHDT and CDR2 YYEEEE come from the germline V gene. CDR3 protein: CASSSRGTERAFF. The CDR3 bases are TGTGCCAGCAGCTCCCGGGGGACTGAACGTGCTTTCTTT.

V is TRBV11-3 and J is TRBJ2-1; 11 nucleotides agree with TRBD2. With 2 bases clipped from V and 7 bases from J, the junction kept 7 bases outside the gene matches. Germline V gene data show CDR1 as SGHNT and CDR2 as YENEEA. CDR3 length equals 16 residues. Here the CDR3 reads CASSLSGTSGLNEQFF. The CDR3 DNA is TGTGCCAGCAGCTTATCCGGGACTAGCGGTTTAAATGAGCAGTTCTTC.

This sequence joins TRBV7-2 and TRBJ2-3; D call uncertain. The CDR3 is made up of 15 amino acids. V lost 0 bases and J 2 bases, leaving 9 bases between the germline ends. Germline CDR1 and CDR2: SGHTA and FQGNSA. CDR3 region: CASSLATRSTDTQYF. DNA for the CDR3: TGTGCCAGCAGCTTAGCTACCCGTTCCACAGATACGCAGTATTTT.

The chain couples TRBV7-8 to TRBJ1-1; D remains unclear. Germline V gene lookup returns CDR1 SGHVS and CDR2 FQNEAQ. Trimming stripped 7 bases from V and 0 bases from J, with 15 bases between. CDR3 length equals 15 residues. The CDR3 coding sequence is TGTGCCAGCACCCCTATGGTAGGGATGAACACTGAAGCTTTCTTT. It codes for CASTPMVGMNTEAFF.

The rearrangement joins TRBV6-6 to TRBJ2-5; 11 bases map to TRBD1. The germline CDR1 and CDR2 sequences are MNHNY and SVGAGI (reference sequence). The CDR3 consists of 15 residues. V shed 5 bases and J 4 bases; nucleotides not matched to a gene: 6. CDR3 nucleotides: TGTGCCAGCAGTCAACTAGGGACAGGGGGAGAGACCCAGTACTTC. Its translation: CASSQLGTGGETQYF.

This chain uses TRBV30 with TRBJ1-2; no clear D gene. Germline V gene sequence: CDR1 GTSNPN, CDR2 SVGIG (reference sequence). The CDR3 runs to 14 residues. V shed 0 bases and J shed 3 bases, with 11 bases lying between them. This CDR3 is CAWSVIPGHYGYTF. The CDR3 region has the DNA TGTGCCTGGAGTGTAATTCCGGGCCACTATGGCTACACCTTC.

The chain combines TRBV5-1 with TRBJ2-1; 13 nucleotides align to TRBD2. This CDR3 is 15 amino acids long. V lost 3 bases and J lost 9; bases outside the gene matches: 6. Germline-derived CDR1 and CDR2 are SGHRS and YFSETQ. CDR3 sequence reads: CASSSGLAGVREQFF. For the CDR3, the DNA is TGCGCCAGCAGCTCAGGACTAGCGGGAGTCCGTGAGCAGTTCTTC.

The chain carries TRBV19 and TRBJ1-2, with a possible D match to TRBD1 (5 bases). Per the germline V gene, CDR1 is LNHDA and CDR2 is SQIVND (reference sequence). The V end lost 3 bases, the J end lost 8 bases, and 10 bases lay between the germline ends. The CDR3 runs 12 residues. CDR3 in DNA: TGTGCCAGTAGTATCGGGGACTCGGGCTACACCTTC. This encodes CASSIGDSGYTF. The entire variable domain, with the rest obtained from reference TRBV19 and TRBJ1-2, is as follows: DGGITQSPKYLFRKEGQNVTLSCEQNLNHDAMYWYRQDPGQGLRLIYYSQIVNDFQKGDIAEGYSVSREKKESFPLTVTSAQKNPTAFYLCASSIGDSGYTFGSGTRLTVV.

The rearrangement uses TRBV7-2 and TRBJ1-6; perhaps TRBD1 as D (6 bases). Germline CDR1 SGHTA, CDR2 FQGNSA. This CDR3 is built from 15 residues. V lost 5 bases, J lost 1 base, and 9 bases lay in between. The CDR3 spells CASSPQGSYNSPLHF. The CDR3 nucleotides read TGTGCCAGCAGCCCACAGGGATCCTATAATTCACCCCTCCACTTT.

Details on this clone: At the DNA level, this CDR3 is encoded by other sequences in the same sample as well. The CDR3 here is CASSPRTGAYNEQFF. The CDR3 DNA sequence: TGTGCCAGCAGCCCGCGGACAGGGGCCTACAATGAGCAGTTCTTC. The chain uses TRBV9 and TRBJ2-1; TRBD1 agrees at 9 bases. The V gene's germline CDR1 is SGDLS and CDR2 YYNGEE. The CDR3 contains 15 residues. V shed 4 bases, J shed 2 bases, and the junction held 4 bases outside the gene matches. Together with reference TRBV9 and TRBJ2-1, the CDR3 gives the full variable domain: DSGVTQTPKHLITATGQRVTLRCSPRSGDLSVYWYQQSLDQGLQFLIQYYNGEERAKGNILERFSAQQFPDLHSELNLSSLELGDSALYFCASSPRTGAYNEQFFGPGTRLTVL.

On this clone itself: Distinct nucleotide sequences in the sample also encode this CDR3. The chain couples TRBV7-2 to TRBJ2-1; 11 nucleotides match TRBD2. V lost 8 bases and J lost 4; bases outside the gene matches: 7. Germline assignment: CDR1 SGHTA and CDR2 FQGNSA. This CDR3 has 15 amino acids. Here the CDR3 DNA reads TGTGCCAGCGGCCTAGCGGGAGGACCGTACAATGAGCAGTTCTTC. As protein: CASGLAGGPYNEQFF.

There are many counts of this clone. This chain joins TRBV6-1 and TRBJ1-6; D gene ambiguous. Germline V gene data show CDR1 as MNHNS and CDR2 as SASEGT. This CDR3 has 16 residues. V was trimmed by 2 bases and J by 0 bases, leaving 8 bases between them. The CDR3 DNA is TGTGCCAGCAGTGAACTGATAAACTCCTATAATTCACCCCTCCACTTT. It translates to CASSELINSYNSPLHF.

J is TRBJ1-3 and V is TRBV5-1; D unclear. V was clipped by 2 bases and J by 0 bases, with 9 bases between them. Germline V gives CDR1 SGHRS, CDR2 YFSETQ. The CDR3 covers 15 residues. CDR3 nucleotide sequence: TGCGCCAGCAGCTTAGAGACAAGCTCTGGAAACACCATATATTTT. This encodes CASSLETSSGNTIYF.

V is TRBV5-1 and J is TRBJ2-3; 7 bases match TRBD2. Germline trimming cut 4 bases from V and 0 bases from J; bases unmatched to any gene: 11. CDR3 size: 17 residues. The germline V gene encodes CDR1 SGHRS and CDR2 YFSETQ. CDR3 coding DNA: TGCGCCAGCAGCCCAGGCGGGAGCACGTCTAGCACAGATACGCAGTATTTT. Its translation: CASSPGGSTSSTDTQYF.

The rearrangement uses TRBV5-1 and TRBJ2-1, with D maybe TRBD2 (6 bases). V was pared by 1 base and J by 8 bases, with 19 bases between. This CDR3 has 16 amino acids. Per the germline V gene, CDR1 is SGHRS and CDR2 is YFSETQ. DNA for the CDR3: TGCGCCAGCAGCTTGCGTCGGGCTAGCGCCAACCATGAGCAGTTCTTC. Amino acid sequence: CASSLRRASANHEQFF.